The subject of this entry is one TCR beta chain. Its antigen is not identified. The sequenced template was RNA, covering the TCR beta CDR3 region. In the first round, RT-PCR was carried out with HTBI primers, and a multiplex PCR formed the second round. TCRdb recomputed calls from the multiplex PCR reads with MiXCR, one row per CDR3 protein. The table includes over a million distinct CDR3 sequences, 35% to 40% detected once. V was clipped by 0 bases and J by 7 bases; unmatched bases: 11. Looked up from germline, CDR1 is SGDLS and CDR2 is YYNGEE. The CDR3 has 16 residues. This specimen comes from a study of Graves' ophthalmopathy and Graves' hyperthyroidism. General study points: Blood also harbored most expanded thyroid clonotypes above 0.001 frequency. Sensitivity reached 70.59% and specificity approximately 72% when the model predicted ophthalmopathy progression.

Sequencing was performed on peripheral blood or thyroid tissue (not recorded which). The clonotype originates from an adult man with Graves' hyperthyroidism. The rearrangement links TRBV9 to TRBJ2-5; TRBD2 matches 8 bases. CDR3 in DNA: TGTGCCAGCAGCGTAGGTTTTGGACTAGCACTAGGGACCCAGTACTTC. Encoded protein: CASSVGFGLALGTQYF.